This entry features one T cell receptor beta chain sequence. This clonotype was detected many times. This clone's antigen is unknown. Qualities for individual bases were not recorded, and no much larger clone is one base off. For repertoire sequencing, the TCR beta CDR3 regions were amplified from RNA transcripts. The first round of RT-PCR was done with HTBI primers and the Qiagen OneStep RT-PCR kit, and was followed by a second round of multiplex PCR, then size selection and purification. Libraries were sequenced paired-end with 100 bp reads on an Illumina HiSeq2000. Concerning the study's data processing: SOAPnuke was used for read processing, and reads with adapters, uncalled bases, a mean Phred below 15, or no exact constant-primer or identifier match were discarded. High-quality paired reads were merged with COPE v1.2.5. Clonotypes were defined as unique nucleotide sequences and were aligned to IMGT TRB V, D and J references using MiTCR v1.1. Analysis was restricted to V-J combinations with a frequency above 0.0001, which covered 98% to 99.2% of repertoires. A TCR clonal expansion and chaos score per V-J combination was defined as the ratio of F50 clonal expansion to chaos observed in the TCRdist matrix. Welch's t-statistics and random forest were used to narrow the features down to about a dozen V-J combinations, which were then fed into a naive Bayes classifier. The Morisita-Horn index was used to measure how similar the thyroid and blood repertoires were. In-frame beta chains were kept once TCRdb had trimmed the public reads at Q25 with fastp and called clones with MiXCR. Rows merge per CDR3 protein into single entries with the most common DNA and genes. The V and J calls and clone size are TCRdb's, not the authors'. In all, the sample holds about 600,000 distinct CDR3 sequences, and under 40% of those were seen once. The top ten clones comprise roughly 4.5% of the sample.

The CDR3 spans 12 residues, from the cysteine through the phenylalanine. The sequence is cut down to CDR3 DNA, 36 bases in frame from base 1. The germline V end is reduced by 9 bases and the J end by 6 bases; junction bases left unmatched: 5. The germline V gene specifies SNHLY as CDR1 and FYNNEI as CDR2. The sample is drawn from a study of Graves' ophthalmopathy and Graves' hyperthyroidism (dated by TCRdb to the late 2010s). About the full investigation: Stable hyperthyroidism was defined as no progression to ophthalmopathy within 18 months of follow-up. To tell Graves' ophthalmopathy apart from Graves' hyperthyroidism, and to predict which patients would progress to ophthalmopathy, the study relied on TCR beta repertoire signatures. In total, under 150 blood samples were TCR-sequenced: around 42 ophthalmopathy, under 85 hyperthyroidism and around 17 hyperthyroidism-to-ophthalmopathy patients. To explore V-J signatures distinguishing ophthalmopathy from hyperthyroidism, a discovery set of around 100 patients (roughly 44 ophthalmopathy, 57 stable hyperthyroidism) was enrolled. An independent validation cohort comprised fewer than 20 hyperthyroidism patients and over 15 patients who later progressed from hyperthyroidism to ophthalmopathy. T-cell repertoires of thyroid tissue and blood were compared in over five hyperthyroidism patients. Once sampling was done, hyperthyroidism patients were given methimazole at a starting dose of 30 mg daily, while ophthalmopathy patients were given high-dose intravenous methylprednisolone. Summary of the overall study and its limitations: In cross-validation, the 13-signature model distinguished ophthalmopathy from stable hyperthyroidism with around 90% sensitivity and about 81% specificity, while in the test set the corresponding values were about 80% and 75%. Most of the expanded thyroid clonotypes with a frequency above 0.001 were also detected in blood, and it was suggested that the thyroid immune response may be reflected by blood repertoires. No statistical method was used to set the sample size in advance, and the investigators knew which group each participant was assigned to. In validation, the model predicted ophthalmopathy progression with about 70% sensitivity and 72.22% specificity; eleven to twelve predicted patients were CT-confirmed with GO in a median of approximately 6.2 months.

Patients with hyperthyroidism were aged 18 to 65 years, had been newly diagnosed, and had a disease duration of less than 2 months. Anyone with other autoimmune diseases, uncontrolled infections, pregnancy or lactation was excluded from the study. Diagnosis relied on clinical symptoms, serum thyroxine, TRAb, thyroid ultrasound and orbital computed tomography. Total RNA was extracted using Trizol reagent, and RNA quality was checked on an Agilent 2100 Bioanalyzer. The chain is encoded by TRBV2 joined to TRBJ1-5, with 7 central nucleotides matching TRBD1. The sequence derives from an adult man with Graves' hyperthyroidism. Sequenced input: peripheral blood or thyroid tissue (not recorded which). The CDR3 loop reads CASSRGFQPQHF. The sequence in DNA is TGTGCCAGTAGCAGGGGGTTTCAGCCCCAGCATTTT.